This T cell receptor beta chain was sequenced during a study of PD-1 blockade in classical Hodgkin lymphoma. Regarding the study as a whole: It was CD4+ TCR diversity, not CD8+, that rose significantly by C4D1. Lower baseline TCR diversity was reported for newly diagnosed patients than for healthy donors.

The time point denotes: cycle 4 day 1 (C4D1), after six to seven weeks of nivolumab. Brentuximab vedotin exposure varied among the patients, all of whom had relapsed after autologous stem cell transplantation. Assay: immunoSEQ multiplex PCR; the TCRdb copy retains only in-frame clones and omits some. Here the sample spans roughly 56,000 clones, around 90% being singletons. J gave up 8 bases and V 3 bases, and 4 bases lay outside the gene matches. The CDR3 runs 13 residues. The germline CDR1 and CDR2 sequences are SGHRS and YFSETQ. Note on this clone: No antigen is known for it.

Material: peripheral blood mononuclear cells (PBMCs), obtained before the fourth cycle of nivolumab. This chain connects TRBV5-1 to TRBJ1-4, with 7 bases aligning to TRBD1. This TCR derives from a human donor with classical Hodgkin lymphoma. In DNA, the CDR3 is TGCGCCAGCAGCTACGACAGGGAAGAAAAACTGTTTTTT. Amino acid sequence: CASSYDREEKLFF.